These T cell receptor beta chains were read from a single sample in a study of T cells in Graves' hyperthyroidism and ophthalmopathy. TCRdb passed the multiplex PCR reads through MiXCR, listing each CDR3 protein once. Of about 400,000 distinct CDR3 sequences in the sample, 14% to 15% are singletons; the top ten hold over 25%. The sample consisted of blood. These receptors were taken from a woman aged 25 to 39 with Graves' hyperthyroidism. The CDR3 runs from the conserved cysteine through the conserved F or W. Each record gives: clone size, J gene, D gene, CDR3 length, V gene, CDR3 protein, CDR3 DNA. The D gene is left open where the match is weak. The size field is filled for only some rows; it gives once, few, many or a size class.

few | TRBJ1-1 | TRBD1 | 16 | TRBV29-1 | CSIRGIRTGGNTEAFF | TGCAGCATCCGAGGGATCCGAACAGGGGGCAACACTGAAGCTTTCTTT
many | TRBJ1-2 | . | 14 | TRBV3-1 | CASSQGGNTYGYTF | TGTGCCAGCAGCCAAGGCGGGAATACTTATGGCTACACCTTC
many | TRBJ2-7 | . | 14 | TRBV5-1 | CASSLDPGAYEQYF | TGCGCCAGCAGCTTGGACCCGGGGGCCTACGAGCAGTACTTC
few | TRBJ2-3 | . | 16 | TRBV9 | CASSVAVGGTWDTQYF | TGTGCCAGCAGCGTAGCGGTAGGGGGGACCTGGGATACGCAGTATTTT
many | TRBJ2-7 | TRBD1 | 15 | TRBV7-2 | CASSPTGGGSNEQYF | TGTGCCAGCAGCCCTACAGGGGGCGGTAGTAACGAGCAGTACTTC
many | TRBJ2-5 | TRBD2 | 16 | TRBV30 | CAWSSLAGRVGETQYF | TGTGCCTGGAGTTCACTAGCGGGAAGGGTCGGAGAGACCCAGTACTTC
many | TRBJ2-1 | . | 11 | TRBV20-1 | CSARRQAEQFF | TGCAGTGCTAGAAGGCAGGCTGAGCAGTTCTTC
many | TRBJ2-1 | . | 12 | TRBV27 | CASTNTHNEQFF | TGTGCCAGCACTAACACGCACAATGAGCAGTTCTTC
many | TRBJ1-1 | TRBD1 | 15 | TRBV30 | CAWSDKGQGKAEAFF | TGTGCCTGGAGTGACAAGGGACAGGGGAAGGCTGAAGCTTTCTTT
. | TRBJ2-1 | TRBD2 | 17 | TRBV10-2 | CASRPRSSGRTYNEQFF | TGCGCCAGCAGACCGAGATCTAGCGGGAGGACATACAATGAGCAGTTCTTC
. | TRBJ2-5 | TRBD1 | 15 | TRBV3-1 | CASSQNRGYQETQYF | TGTGCCAGCAGCCAGAACAGGGGGTACCAAGAGACCCAGTACTTC
many | TRBJ2-3 | TRBD2 | 17 | TRBV27 | CASSFGRLAASTDTQYF | TGTGCCAGCAGTTTCGGTAGACTAGCGGCTAGCACAGATACGCAGTATTTT
. | TRBJ2-7 | . | 12 | TRBV12-3/TRBV12-4 | CASTLTAREQYF | TGTGCCAGCACCCTCACCGCCCGCGAGCAGTACTTC
. | TRBJ1-5 | . | 15 | TRBV19 | CASRSGLGSHQPQHF | TGTGCCAGTAGATCAGGACTCGGATCGCATCAGCCCCAGCATTTT
many | TRBJ1-1 | . | 14 | TRBV28 | CASSETSRLTEAFF | TGTGCCAGCAGTGAAACATCCCGACTAACTGAAGCTTTCTTT
many | TRBJ2-5 | . | 12 | TRBV13 | CASSLAFGTQYF | TGTGCCAGCAGCTTAGCCTTTGGGACCCAGTACTTC
many | TRBJ2-3 | . | 13 | TRBV18 | CASSGTSTDTQYF | TGTGCCAGCTCGGGGACCAGCACAGATACGCAGTATTTT
few | TRBJ2-5 | TRBD2 | 16 | TRBV27 | CASRISGSFYQETQYF | TGTGCCAGCAGGATTAGCGGGTCCTTCTACCAAGAGACCCAGTACTTC
few | TRBJ1-1 | . | 12 | TRBV12-3/TRBV12-4 | CASSLIRVGAFF | TGTGCCAGCAGTTTAATCCGGGTTGGAGCTTTCTTT
few | TRBJ2-5 | TRBD2 | 15 | TRBV7-7 | CASSLGREGLETQYF | TGTGCTAGCAGCCTCGGGCGGGAGGGCCTAGAGACCCAGTACTTC
few | TRBJ2-3 | . | 15 | TRBV29-1 | CSVEDYRDGTDTQYF | TGCAGCGTTGAAGATTACCGGGACGGCACAGATACGCAGTATTTT
many | TRBJ2-7 | TRBD2 | 17 | TRBV6-2/TRBV6-3 | CASSLTSGRALAYEQYF | TGTGCCAGCAGTTTAACTAGCGGGAGGGCCTTGGCCTACGAGCAGTACTTC
few | TRBJ1-1 | . | 17 | TRBV19 | CASSTDGALMEGTEAFF | TGTGCCAGTAGTACGGACGGAGCACTAATGGAAGGCACTGAAGCTTTCTTT
many | TRBJ2-1 | TRBD2 | 15 | TRBV5-6 | CASSYGLASYNEQFF | TGTGCCAGCAGCTACGGACTAGCTTCCTACAATGAGCAGTTCTTC
many | TRBJ2-1 | . | 15 | TRBV20-1 | CSAREVAVLNNEQFF | TGCAGTGCTAGAGAGGTAGCGGTCCTAAACAATGAGCAGTTCTTC
many | TRBJ1-5 | . | 13 | TRBV2 | CASSDSSNQPQHF | TGTGCCAGCAGTGACAGTAGCAATCAGCCCCAGCATTTT
few | TRBJ2-1 | . | 14 | TRBV20-1 | CSARGGGGFNEQFF | TGCAGTGCTAGGGGGGGCGGGGGCTTTAATGAGCAGTTCTTC
many | TRBJ2-3 | TRBD2 | 16 | TRBV6-2/TRBV6-3 | CASSVEAGGSTDTQYF | TGTGCCAGCAGTGTTGAAGCGGGGGGTTCCACAGATACGCAGTATTTT
many | TRBJ2-5 | . | 15 | TRBV18 | CASSPRGTYLETQYF | TGTGCCAGCTCACCACGGGGCACGTACTTGGAGACCCAGTACTTC
many | TRBJ1-5 | . | 14 | TRBV27 | CASSWLKSNQPQHF | TGTGCCAGCAGTTGGCTGAAGAGCAATCAGCCCCAGCATTTT
many | TRBJ2-2 | . | 14 | TRBV11-3 | CASSWRTNTGELFF | TGTGCCAGCAGCTGGCGTACGAACACCGGGGAGCTGTTTTTT
. | TRBJ2-1 | . | 15 | TRBV11-2 | CASSFTGADYNEQFF | TGTGCCAGCAGCTTCACAGGAGCCGACTACAATGAGCAGTTCTTC
many | TRBJ2-3 | . | 15 | TRBV7-3 | CASSSPGTSTDTQYF | TGTGCCAGCAGCTCCCCAGGGACTAGCACAGATACGCAGTATTTT
few | TRBJ2-1 | . | 16 | TRBV11-3 | CASSPRWGSSYNEQFF | TGTGCCAGCAGCCCTCGTTGGGGGAGCTCCTACAATGAGCAGTTCTTC
many | TRBJ1-1 | TRBD1 | 14 | TRBV2 | CASKQTGGGTEAFF | TGTGCCAGCAAACAGACAGGGGGAGGCACTGAAGCTTTCTTT
many | TRBJ1-1 | . | 12 | TRBV10-1 | CASSEGGTEAFF | TGCGCCAGCAGTGAAGGGGGCACTGAAGCTTTCTTT
. | TRBJ2-7 | TRBD2 | 16 | TRBV28 | CASSSNRGLADYEQYF | TGTGCCAGCAGTTCCAACAGGGGACTAGCGGACTACGAGCAGTACTTC
. | TRBJ2-1 | TRBD2 | 15 | TRBV5-1 | CASSLAQRGYNEQFF | TGCGCCAGCAGCTTGGCGCAGCGGGGATACAATGAGCAGTTCTTC
. | TRBJ1-2 | . | 13 | TRBV14 | CASSDTAVYGYTF | TGTGCCAGCAGCGATACAGCAGTCTATGGCTACACCTTC
many | TRBJ2-1 | . | 13 | TRBV27 | CASSFRPHNEQFF | TGTGCCAGCAGTTTCAGACCCCACAATGAGCAGTTCTTC
few | TRBJ2-7 | . | 15 | TRBV10-3 | CAISESYGLRGEQYF | TGTGCCATCAGTGAGTCGTACGGATTAAGGGGGGAGCAGTACTTC
. | TRBJ1-1 | . | 15 | TRBV19 | CASSIQAPTNTEAFF | TGTGCCAGTAGTATTCAGGCCCCGACGAACACTGAAGCTTTCTTT
many | TRBJ2-5 | TRBD2 | 16 | TRBV7-2 | CASSPVAGGSQETQYF | TGTGCCAGCAGCCCCGTAGCGGGAGGGTCCCAAGAGACCCAGTACTTC
. | TRBJ2-4 | . | 20 | TRBV4-1 | CASSLSFGAAAQGPKNIQYF | TGCGCCAGCAGCCTCAGTTTTGGGGCCGCGGCCCAAGGACCTAAAAACATTCAGTACTTC
few | TRBJ2-2 | . | 15 | TRBV5-1 | CASSKGTFNTGELFF | TGCGCCAGCAGTAAGGGGACTTTCAACACCGGGGAGCTGTTTTTT
many | TRBJ2-5 | . | 15 | TRBV12-3/TRBV12-4 | CASSLERGGWETQYF | TGTGCCAGCAGTCTAGAGAGGGGCGGCTGGGAGACCCAGTACTTC
few | TRBJ1-6 | . | 14 | TRBV18 | CASSEGQARPPLHF | TGTGCCAGCTCGGAAGGGCAGGCCCGTCCACCCCTCCACTTT
few | TRBJ1-1 | . | 12 | TRBV27 | CASSFYGTEAFF | TGTGCCAGCAGTTTCTATGGCACTGAAGCTTTCTTT
few | TRBJ2-7 | TRBD1 | 16 | TRBV19 | CASSPQGASSSYEQYF | TGTGCCAGTAGTCCTCAGGGGGCCTCGAGCTCCTACGAGCAGTACTTC
. | TRBJ2-7 | TRBD2 | 16 | TRBV5-1 | CASSLVGSGRGDEQYF | TGCGCCAGCAGCTTGGTCGGTAGCGGGAGGGGCGACGAGCAGTACTTC
. | TRBJ2-7 | TRBD2 | 14 | TRBV11-3 | CASSSGGETSEQYF | TGTGCCAGCAGCTCGGGAGGGGAAACGAGCGAGCAGTACTTC
many | TRBJ2-4 | TRBD2 | 16 | TRBV12-3/TRBV12-4 | CASSLMAAGGKNIQYF | TGTGCCAGCAGTCTTATGGCAGCGGGAGGCAAAAACATTCAGTACTTC
. | TRBJ1-3 | . | 13 | TRBV7-3 | CASSPPAGSTIYF | TGTGCCAGCAGCCCCCCCGCCGGGAGCACCATATATTTT